This T cell receptor (beta chain) derives from a study of cytomegalovirus exposure and HLA in healthy donors. General study results and limits: In a later analysis, productive TCRs from donors in an Asian-associated ancestry cluster reportedly carried fewer N-insertions than the cohort mean. TCR beta V- and J-gene trimming was later associated with a missense DCLRE1C variant. What TCR beta sequences reportedly achieved was accurate prediction of HLA-A and HLA-B alleles in most subjects.

In regard to this clone: Its antigen is unidentified.

It was with 60 Vbeta and 13 Jbeta primers that the PCR ran. Profiled with immunoSEQ multiplex PCR; TCRdb holds only in-frame clones, not every one. The sample holds approximately 110,000 clones; 82% are singletons and the top ten take 2% to 3%. Healthy individuals who donated bone marrow served as the donors. V lost 5 bases, J lost 2 bases, and 7 bases lay in between. This CDR3 comprises 12 residues. Germline CDR1 reads SGHVS; CDR2 reads FQNEAQ. This TCR derives from a woman younger than 35 in good health and CMV-seronegative. The sequenced sample consisted of PBMCs. The V gene is TRBV7-8, the J gene TRBJ2-7, with D unclear. The CDR3 coding sequence is TGTGCCAGCAGCCAGAATCCCTACGAGCAGTACTTC. Translation: CASSQNPYEQYF.